A single sample gave rise to the 2 T cell receptor beta chains below, sequenced in a study of CD8+ T cells in alopecia areata. The authors sorted pooled cutaneous lymph node cells using CD4, CD8alpha, NKG2D, NKG2ACE and other markers. RNA extraction and reverse transcription yielded cDNA as sequencing template. The assay was immunoSEQ multiplex PCR, and TCRdb's table has in-frame clones only and misses some. This sample carries roughly 260,000 clones and no singletons, and more than 0.95% goes to the top ten. The sequenced sample was CD4+ T cells sorted from a lymph node. The receptors stem from a C3H/HeJ mouse with alopecia areata. For the strain, the MHC haplotype given is H2-k.

This clone showed up just a few times. Any gene name here is a mouse gene name. The CDR3: CASSLLRQANSDYTF. The part of the CDR3 DNA that was read is TGTGCCAGCAGCCTACTTCGACAGGCAAACTCC. The chain couples TRBV19 to TRBJ1-2; TRBD1 is a possible D gene (6 bases). The CDR3 end is not reached by the read, which stops 4 residues before it; the germline J gene fills it in. Trimming stripped 5 bases from V and 0 bases from J, with 14 bases between. CDR3 length: 15 amino acids. From germline, CDR1 is FNHDT and CDR2 SITEND (reference sequence).

Remarks on this clone: Any gene name here is a mouse gene name. The read comes to an end 4 residues before the CDR3 does, leaving the germline J gene to fill in the end. V usage is TRBV13-2 and J usage is TRBJ1-2; TRBD1 is a possible D gene (6 bases). The germline gives CDR1 NNHNN, CDR2 SYGAGS (reference sequence). The CDR3 is made up of 14 amino acids. V was clipped by 0 bases and J by 4 bases, with 10 bases between them. CDR3 bases read: TGTGCCAGCGGTGATGCTGGCAGGGGCTCC. This gives the protein CASGDAGRGS. The complete CDR3 reads CASGDAGRGSDYTF.